The 19 T cell receptor beta chains in this list originate from one sample, sequenced in a study of control samples from healthy donors and cancer patients. Clones were sequenced by immunoSEQ multiplex PCR, and TCRdb holds only the in-frame ones, with some missing. The profile shows 150,000 or so clones, 90% to 95% of them singletons. Input material: blood. These receptors were taken from a man aged 18-30 years in good health.

The chain recombines TRBV13 with TRBJ2-3; D is uncertain. The CDR3 has 16 amino acids. V shed 2 bases and J shed 2 bases, with 14 bases lying between them. Per the germline V gene, CDR1 is PRHDT and CDR2 is FYEKMQ (reference sequence). CDR3 sequence (DNA): TGTGCCAGCAGCTTAACGGAATTCGCGACCACAGATACGCAGTATTTT. Encoded protein: CASSLTEFATTDTQYF.

The rearrangement joins TRBV12-3 or TRBV12-4 to TRBJ2-1, with D unclear. V dropped 5 bases and J dropped 7 bases, with 6 bases sitting between them. The CDR3 consists of 11 residues. The CDR3 spells CASSLGNEQFF. CDR3 nucleotides: TGTGCCAGCAGTCTCGGTAATGAGCAGTTCTTC.

The chain has TRBV7-9 and TRBJ1-2, with TRBD1 identical over 7 bases. Germline trimming cut 5 bases from V and 0 bases from J; bases unmatched to any gene: 3. The CDR3 has 14 residues. Germline V gene lookup returns CDR1 SEHNR and CDR2 FQNEAQ (reference sequence). In nucleotides, the CDR3 is TGTGCCAGCAGCCCGGGACAGACTAACTATGGCTACACCTTC. Amino acids: CASSPGQTNYGYTF. Using reference TRBV7-9 and TRBJ1-2 for the parts outside the CDR3, the full variable domain is DTGVSQNPRHKITKRGQNVTFRCDPISEHNRLYWYRQTLGQGPEFLTYFQNEAQLEKSRLLSDRFSAERPKGSFSTLEIQRTEQGDSAMYLCASSPGQTNYGYTFGSGTRLTVV.

This chain joins TRBV9 and TRBJ1-2, with no clear D. With 0 bases removed from V and 6 bases from J, the gap between germline ends came to 18 bases. Germline V gene sequence: CDR1 SGDLS, CDR2 YYNGEE. CDR3 length: 16 residues. The CDR3 is CASSVAARTTWDGYTF. The DNA for the CDR3 is TGTGCCAGCAGCGTAGCAGCCCGAACGACTTGGGATGGCTACACCTTC.

The chain couples TRBV6-5 to TRBJ1-6; D not resolved. The V and J ends lost 6 bases and 4 bases respectively, with 13 bases between them. The CDR3 totals 15 residues. Germline V gene sequence: CDR1 MNHEY, CDR2 SVGAGI. DNA of the CDR3: TGTGCCAGCAGCCAGACGAGTATTTATAATTCACCCCTCCACTTT. Encoded protein: CASSQTSIYNSPLHF.

The chain carries TRBV6-6 and TRBJ2-7; 7 bases agree with TRBD1. Germline CDR1 reads MNHNY; CDR2 reads SVGAGI (reference sequence). After removal of 3 bases from V and 2 bases from J, the junction contained 10 bases not matched to a gene. This CDR3 has 16 amino acids. The CDR3 DNA follows: TGTGCCAGCAGTTATGAAGGACAGGCCGGCCCCTACGAGCAGTACTTC. Its translation is CASSYEGQAGPYEQYF.

The chain recombines TRBV28 with TRBJ1-1, with 7 bases matching TRBD1. The CDR3 covers 17 residues. Trimming at V came to 5 bases and at J to 0 bases, leaving 12 bases not matched to a gene. Germline values: CDR1 MDHEN, CDR2 SYDVKM. CDR3 DNA: TGTGCCAGCAGTGGAACAGGGGATGACGTTGTGAACACTGAAGCTTTCTTT. The encoded protein is CASSGTGDDVVNTEAFF.

The J gene is TRBJ1-2, the V gene TRBV9, with 8 bases that match TRBD1. Germline CDR1 SGDLS, CDR2 YYNGEE. V was pared by 3 bases and J by 7 bases, with 8 bases of the junction left unmatched. This CDR3 has 14 residues. The CDR3 reads CASSESGGVRGYTF. The CDR3 DNA reads TGTGCCAGCAGCGAGTCAGGGGGCGTCCGTGGCTACACCTTC.

The chain employs TRBV2 and TRBJ1-2; perhaps TRBD1 as D (5 bases). Germline values: CDR1 SNHLY, CDR2 FYNNEI. Between the trimmed V and J ends, which lost 6 bases and 7 bases, there was a span of 18 bases. This CDR3 has 14 residues. CDR3 nucleotides: TGTGCCAGCAGGATCTCAGGGTGGGGAGGTGGCTACACCTTC. Amino acid sequence: CASRISGWGGGYTF.

This chain joins TRBV3-1 (or the pseudogene TRBV3-2) and TRBJ2-5; 7 nucleotides line up with TRBD2. The length of the CDR3 is 15 residues. CDR1 is LGHDT and CDR2 is YNNKEL in the germline V gene (reference sequence). V lost 5 bases and J lost 8; bases outside the gene matches: 14. The CDR3: CASSSGTIPRSTQYF. In nucleotides, the CDR3 is TGTGCCAGCAGCTCAGGGACTATACCAAGGAGTACCCAGTACTTC.

This clone has a handful of counts. This CDR3 is CASSDTGGFGYTF. CDR3 DNA sequence: TGTGCCAGCAGCGATACAGGGGGCTTTGGCTACACCTTC. V is TRBV3-1 (or the pseudogene TRBV3-2) and J is TRBJ1-2; 9 nucleotides agree with TRBD1. Germline CDR1 is LGHDT and CDR2 is YNNKEL (reference sequence). The CDR3 covers 13 residues. V shed 5 bases and J 7 bases; nucleotides not matched to a gene: 5.

The chain has TRBV30 and TRBJ1-2, with TRBD1 matching 7 bases. This CDR3 contains 16 residues. The trim removed 5 bases at V and 0 bases at J, leaving 12 bases unmatched. Germline V lookup: CDR1 GTSNPN, CDR2 SVGIG (reference sequence). The CDR3 loop is CAWGNLRDRANYGYTF. CDR3 in DNA: TGTGCCTGGGGGAATCTAAGGGACAGAGCTAACTATGGCTACACCTTC.

The chain carries TRBV4-1 and TRBJ2-7, with TRBD2 identical over 8 bases. There are 16 residues in the CDR3. Per the germline V gene, CDR1 is MGHRA and CDR2 is YSYEKL. V was clipped by 0 bases and J by 4 bases; unmatched bases: 8. This CDR3 is CASSQDLREGGYEQYF. The CDR3 DNA follows: TGCGCCAGCAGCCAAGATTTACGGGAGGGCGGATACGAGCAGTACTTC.

The rearrangement links TRBV11-2 to TRBJ1-1; D unresolved. The CDR3 has 14 amino acids. Trimming removed 1 base at V and 2 bases at J, with 8 bases between. Germline assignment: CDR1 SGHAT and CDR2 FQNNGV. The CDR3 here is CASSLVGTNTEAFF. CDR3 sequence (DNA): TGTGCCAGCAGCTTAGTGGGCACAAACACTGAAGCTTTCTTT.

This sequence joins TRBV5-6 and TRBJ1-5, with D unclear. This CDR3 spans 15 amino acids. The V gene's germline CDR1 is SGHDT and CDR2 YYEEEE. V was shortened by 1 base and J by 4 bases, with 12 bases between the two germline ends. The CDR3: CASSLYVMGNQPQHF. For the CDR3, the DNA is TGTGCCAGCAGCTTGTACGTAATGGGGAATCAGCCCCAGCATTTT.

The count of this clone is one. V usage is TRBV19 and J usage is TRBJ2-1; D possibly corresponds to TRBD2 (6 bases). Trimming left V 4 bases short and J 6 bases short, with 13 bases between. Per germline, CDR1 LNHDA and CDR2 SQIVND (reference sequence). The CDR3 is 14 residues long. CDR3 sequence: CASSKGTGINEQFF. CDR3 nucleotide sequence: TGTGCCAGTAGTAAAGGGACTGGAATCAATGAGCAGTTCTTC.

V and J are TRBV5-1 and TRBJ2-1, with TRBD1 identical over 7 bases. Trimming at V came to 1 base and at J to 4 bases, leaving 5 bases not matched to a gene. Germline V gene data show CDR1 as SGHRS and CDR2 as YFSETQ. This CDR3 spans 15 amino acids. This CDR3 reads CASSLRKQGYNEQFF. DNA for the CDR3: TGCGCCAGCAGCTTGCGGAAACAGGGGTACAATGAGCAGTTCTTC.

In DNA form, the CDR3 reads TGCGCCAGCAGCCCGACTAGGGGTGACAATCAGCCCCAGCATTTT. It yields the protein CASSPTRGDNQPQHF. This sequence joins TRBV4-1 and TRBJ1-5, with a tentative D call TRBD1 (5 bases). Trimming took 4 bases from V and 3 from J, leaving 13 bases between them. From germline, CDR1 is MGHRA and CDR2 YSYEKL. CDR3 length: 15 residues.

This chain joins TRBV12-3 or TRBV12-4 and TRBJ1-1; D gene uncertain. This CDR3 spans 13 amino acids. Trimming stripped 2 bases from V and 0 bases from J, with 4 bases between. The CDR3 loop reads CASSLQLNTEAFF. The DNA of the CDR3 is TGTGCCAGCAGTTTACAACTGAACACTGAAGCTTTCTTT.